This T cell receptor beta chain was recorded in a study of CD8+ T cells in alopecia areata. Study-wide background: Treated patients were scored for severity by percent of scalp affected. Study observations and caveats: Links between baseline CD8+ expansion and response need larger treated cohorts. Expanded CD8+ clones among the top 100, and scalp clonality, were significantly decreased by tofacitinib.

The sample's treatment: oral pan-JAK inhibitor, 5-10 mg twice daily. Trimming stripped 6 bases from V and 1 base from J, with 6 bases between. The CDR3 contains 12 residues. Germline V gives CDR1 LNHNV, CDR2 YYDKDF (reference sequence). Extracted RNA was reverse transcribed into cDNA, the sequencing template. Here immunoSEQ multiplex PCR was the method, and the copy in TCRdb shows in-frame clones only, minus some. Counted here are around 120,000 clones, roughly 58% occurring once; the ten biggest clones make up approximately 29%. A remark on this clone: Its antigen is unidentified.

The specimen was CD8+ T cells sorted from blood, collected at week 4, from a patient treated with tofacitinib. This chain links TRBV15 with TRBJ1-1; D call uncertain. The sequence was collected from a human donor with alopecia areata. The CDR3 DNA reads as TGTGCCACCAGGGCAGGGAACACTGAAGCTTTCTTT. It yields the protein CATRAGNTEAFF.